The 27 T cell receptor beta chains given below trace back to one sample, sequenced in a study of tumor-infiltrating lymphocytes in primary liver carcinoma (dated by TCRdb to about 2017). RNA from unsorted whole blood was extracted with TRIzol reagent, and germline DNA was obtained with the DNeasy Blood & Tissue kit. The reads were generated on an Illumina HiSeq 2500. Using a constant-region primer and ProtoScript II reverse transcriptase, TCRbeta-specific cDNA was reverse-transcribed from about 540 ng total RNA. Construction of the TCRbeta libraries relied on three nested rounds of multiplex PCR, following a slightly modified ARM-PCR procedure. The first two PCR rounds used multiplex TRBV1-TRBV30 forward primers with a Cbeta reverse primer, each for roughly 10 cycles. The raw public reads went through TCRdb reprocessing: fastp at Q25, MiXCR clone calling, in-frame beta chains kept. Entries that share a CDR3 protein sequence are merged under the most common genes and DNA. The sample table lists 250,000 to 400,000 distinct CDR3 sequences, 65% of them with a count of one. The top ten constitute approximately 9.4% of the sample.

Sequences were obtained from peripheral blood. Receptor source: a man aged 40-49 years with primary liver carcinoma and hepatitis B virus infection.

On this clonotype: Since the CDR3 does not end with the conserved phenylalanine or tryptophan, this likely comes from a read error. The chain has TRBV12-3 or TRBV12-4 and TRBJ2-7; 7 nucleotides line up with TRBD1. The CDR3 sequence is 12 residues long. The trim removed 6 bases at V and 3 bases at J, leaving 2 bases unmatched. CDR3 sequence (DNA): TGTGCCAGCAGACAGGGGCACTACGAGCAGTACCTC. It encodes CASRQGHYEQYL.

The genes are TRBV6-6 and TRBJ2-2; 7 bases fit TRBD1. The V segment lost 3 bases and the J segment 2 bases; nucleotides outside the gene matches: 21. CDR1 and CDR2 (germline): MNHNY, SVGAGI (reference sequence). CDR3 length: 21 residues. This chain's CDR3 is CASSYGTGVIRTAINTGELFF. The CDR3 DNA is TGTGCCAGCAGTTATGGTACAGGGGTCATTCGTACCGCTATAAACACCGGGGAGCTGTTTTTT.

Only a few counts were recorded for this clonotype. The chain uses TRBV13 and TRBJ2-7; D is uncertain. Trimming shortened V by 4 bases and J by 0 bases, and 7 bases separated the two germline ends. The V gene's germline CDR1 is PRHDT and CDR2 FYEKMQ (reference sequence). The CDR3 length is 13 residues. The CDR3 DNA reads TGTGCCAGCAGCTCCCGCCCCTCCTACGAGCAGTACTTC. Encoded protein: CASSSRPSYEQYF.

As concerns this clonotype: This CDR3 fails to terminate in the conserved phenylalanine or tryptophan, so it likely reflects a read error. The limits of the CDR3 on the DNA are not certain, so only TCRdb's listed CDR3 is given. This chain links TRBV10-3 with TRBJ2-7; the D call in the table, TRBD1, was not verified against the DNA. The CDR3 totals 15 residues, both ends included. Germline V gives CDR1 ENHRY, CDR2 SYGVKD. The CDR3: CAIGSRAPSSSELYL.

The chain carries TRBV28 and TRBJ1-5, with 8 bases that match TRBD1. V lost 3 bases to trimming and J lost 7 bases; unmatched junction nucleotides: 8. CDR1 is MDHEN, CDR2 SYDVKM, per germline. The CDR3 is 15 residues long. The CDR3 nucleotides are TGTGCCAGCAGTTTGCGGACAGGGTTCGGCCAGCCCCAGCATTTT. Amino acid sequence: CASSLRTGFGQPQHF. Combining the CDR3 with reference TRBV28 and TRBJ1-5 gives the whole variable domain DVKVTQSSRYLVKRTGEKVFLECVQDMDHENMFWYRQDPGLGLRLIYFSYDVKMKEKGDIPEGYSVSREKKERFSLILESASTNQTSMYLCASSLRTGFGQPQHFGDGTRLSIL.

About this clonotype: This may be a read error: a much more frequent sequence differs by one nucleotide. The chain has TRBV4-3 and TRBJ2-3; the match to TRBD2 covers 9 bases. CDR1 and CDR2 (germline): LGHNA, YSLEER. CDR3 size: 17 residues. CDR3 in amino acids: CASNQESSGRLQDTQYF. In DNA form, the CDR3 reads TGCGCCAGCAACCAAGAATCCAGCGGGAGGTTACAAGATACGCAGTATTTT.

With regard to this clonotype: The junction differs from germline at one of its ends, possibly a read error. The chain combines TRBV11-3 with TRBJ2-3; D gene ambiguous. Germline values: CDR1 SGHNT, CDR2 YENEEA. The CDR3 spans 15 residues. CDR3 region: CASSLSRLNTDTQYF. The CDR3 nucleotides are TGTGCCAGCAGCTTATCCCGACTTAACACAGATACACAGTATTTT.

This clonotype appeared a few times. The chain carries TRBV29-1 and TRBJ2-7; D ambiguous. V lost 7 bases and J lost 2, with 24 bases in between. CDR1 and CDR2 (germline): SQVTM, ANQGSEA. This CDR3 comprises 16 residues. CDR3 in DNA: TGCAGCGCTTTGACATCTGGTACCGGCACTCCCTACGAGCAGTACTTC. This translates into CSALTSGTGTPYEQYF.

On this clonotype itself: Possible read error: a much larger clone is one base away. The genes are TRBV4-2 and TRBJ1-6, with D maybe TRBD1 (6 bases). The CDR3 sequence is 15 residues long. Germline CDR1 and CDR2: LGHNA and YNFKEQ. This CDR3 reads CGSSTGTTRGSPLHF. CDR3 DNA sequence: TGTGGCAGCAGCACAGGCACTACCAGGGGTTCACCCCTCCACTTT.

The rearrangement uses TRBV7-9 and TRBJ2-2; D remains unclear. V was trimmed by 5 bases and J by 5 bases, leaving 21 bases between them. Germline lookup yields CDR1 SEHNR and CDR2 FQNEAQ (reference sequence). The CDR3 is made up of 17 amino acids. DNA for the CDR3: TGTGCCAGCAGCCCCCTTGAACAACTTCATCGGACCGGGGAGCTGTTTTTT. Protein: CASSPLEQLHRTGELFF.

This clonotype was seen more than once but under ten times. A junction end diverges from the germline sequence, so it may reflect a read error. This chain connects TRBV5-5 to TRBJ2-5, with 8 bases lining up with TRBD2. Germline assignment: CDR1 SGHKS and CDR2 YYEKEE (reference sequence). The CDR3 totals 15 residues. CDR3 sequence reads: CASSPVAGPQETQYF. The DNA for the CDR3 is TGTGCTAGCAGCCCCGTAGCGGGACCCCAAGAGACCCAGTACTTC.

As concerns this clonotype: The conserved final phenylalanine or tryptophan is absent from the CDR3, which likely points to a read error. The chain has TRBV11-2 and TRBJ2-3, with TRBD2 matching over 7 bases. This CDR3 is 16 amino acids long. Germline V gene data show CDR1 as SGHAT and CDR2 as FQNNGV. The CDR3 protein is CVSSPVEGGVPDTQYL. CDR3 nucleotide sequence: TGTGTCAGCAGCCCAGTTGAGGGAGGGGTCCCAGATACGCAGTATTTG.

The table lists this clonotype with many counts. J is TRBJ2-1 and V is TRBV29-1; 8 bases are a match to TRBD2. The CDR3 is made up of 14 amino acids. Germline V CDR1 and CDR2: SQVTM, ANQGSEA. Trimming at V came to 4 bases and at J to 7 bases, leaving 9 bases not matched to a gene. CDR3 loop: CSVAYSGVKNEQFF. The CDR3 nucleotides are TGCAGCGTTGCCTATAGCGGGGTGAAGAATGAGCAGTTCTTC.

This clonotype was counted at least ten times. V usage is TRBV6-1 and J usage is TRBJ2-7; no clear D gene. The V end lost 7 bases, the J end lost 7 bases, and 20 bases lay between the germline ends. This CDR3 has 14 residues. Germline V CDR1 and CDR2: MNHNS, SASEGT. The CDR3: CASKGGLGMGEQYF. For the CDR3, the DNA is TGTGCCAGCAAAGGCGGCCTGGGAATGGGTGAGCAGTACTTC.

Details on this clonotype: A junction end diverges from the germline sequence, so it may reflect a read error. The V gene is TRBV12-3 or TRBV12-4, the J gene TRBJ2-3, with D maybe TRBD2 (5 bases). The CDR3 is made up of 16 amino acids. CDR3 residues: CASSPPGRPWGDTRYF. CDR3 nucleotide sequence: TGTGCCAGCAGCCCTCCCGGCAGGCCTTGGGGAGATACGCGGTATTTT.

As to this clonotype: This may be a read error, as it is one base from a much larger clone. The genes are TRBV6-2 or TRBV6-3 and TRBJ2-1; 8 nucleotides line up with TRBD2. Per the germline V gene, CDR1 is MNHEY and CDR2 is SVGEGT. The CDR3 contains 12 residues. Germline trimming cut 5 bases from V and 11 bases from J; bases unmatched to any gene: 5. The CDR3 protein is CASSDLAGKQFF. The CDR3 region has the DNA TGTGCCAGCAGTGATTTAGCGGGGAAGCAGTTCTTC.

The gene calls are TRBV4-2 and TRBJ2-5; TRBD2 aligns across 8 bases. Germline V gives CDR1 LGHNA, CDR2 YNFKEQ. Losses at the gene ends were 4 bases for V and 3 bases for J; bases not matched to a gene: 7. This CDR3 is built from 15 residues. The CDR3 loop reads CASSRSPLAEETQYF. CDR3 nucleotides: TGTGCCAGCAGCCGAAGTCCACTAGCGGAAGAGACCCAGTACTTC.

Points on this clonotype: A clone one base away is much larger, so this may be a read error. The chain combines TRBV6-6 with TRBJ1-2; the D is unclear. The CDR3 spans 17 residues. V was shortened by 4 bases and J by 2 bases, with 20 bases between the two germline ends. Germline values: CDR1 MNHNY, CDR2 SVGAGI (reference sequence). The CDR3 nucleotides read TGTGCCAGCAGTTTCTCAGGAGACGATCCGGCAAACTATGGCTACACCTTC. It specifies CASSFSGDDPANYGYTF.

Turning to this clonotype: One end of the junction is discordant with germline, which a read error may explain. For the CDR3, the DNA is TGTGCCAACAGCCAAGAAAGACACCGGCAGGAAGAGCAGTTCTTC. It codes for CANSQERHRQEEQFF. This chain links TRBV14 with TRBJ2-1, with D unresolved. Germline V gene lookup returns CDR1 SGHDN and CDR2 FVKESK. The CDR3 consists of 15 residues.

This clonotype was counted once. Here the CDR3 omits its conserved ending phenylalanine or tryptophan, so a read error is the likely source. The chain uses TRBV11-2 and TRBJ2-5; 14 bases agree with TRBD2. J lost 5 bases, V lost 5 bases, and 7 bases had no gene match. There are 16 residues in the CDR3. Germline values: CDR1 SGHAT, CDR2 FQNNGV. The CDR3 reads CASSTGTSGGGETQYL. CDR3 bases: TGTGCCAGCAGCACAGGGACTAGCGGGGGCGGGGAGACCCAGTACCTC.

A word on this clonotype: This may be a read error, as it is one base from a much larger clone. This chain joins TRBV10-3 and TRBJ2-1; 8 positions match TRBD2. The CDR3 sequence is 14 residues long. Germline CDR1 ENHRY, CDR2 SYGVKD. The CDR3: CAIGGSGSHNEQLF. For the CDR3, the DNA is TGTGCCATCGGGGGGAGCGGGAGCCACAATGAGCAGTTATTC.

The rearrangement links TRBV6-4 to TRBJ1-1; 7 nucleotides line up with TRBD1. The germline V gene encodes CDR1 MRHNA and CDR2 SNTAGT. Unmatched junction bases numbered 6, after V lost 6 bases and J lost 2 bases. The CDR3 is 14 residues long. CDR3 amino acids: CASRAGTANTEAFF. CDR3 nucleotide sequence: TGTGCCAGCAGGGCCGGGACAGCCAACACTGAAGCTTTCTTT.

Note on this clonotype: A much larger clone sits a single nucleotide away, making a read error possible. V gene TRBV12-3 or TRBV12-4 combines with J gene TRBJ2-3, with TRBD2 as a possible D gene (5 bases). CDR3 length equals 14 residues. CDR3 in DNA: TGTGTCAGCAGTTTCAGGACTAGCACAGATACGCAGTATTTT. It translates to CVSSFRTSTDTQYF.

Details on this clonotype: Germline and junction disagree at one end, which may indicate a read error. This chain uses TRBV29-1 with TRBJ2-1; D possibly uses TRBD1 or TRBD2 (5 bases each). From germline, CDR1 is SQVTM and CDR2 ANQGSEA. The CDR3 consists of 11 residues. The CDR3 spells CGVAGSNEQFF. CDR3 in DNA: TGCGGCGTTGCAGGGAGCAATGAGCAGTTCTTC.

Points on this clonotype: The junction departs from germline at one end; a sequencing error may be responsible. The chain uses TRBV11-3 and TRBJ2-3, with D possibly called TRBD1 or TRBD2 (5 bases each). The CDR3 extends over 15 amino acids. From germline, CDR1 is SGHNT and CDR2 YENEEA. The CDR3 region is CASSLGVGRSDTQYF. The CDR3 DNA sequence: TGTGCCAGCAGCCTAGGCGTGGGACGCTCAGATACACAGTATTTT.

V gene TRBV5-5 combines with J gene TRBJ2-4; D possibly corresponds to TRBD1 (6 bases). The CDR3 has 15 residues. Per germline, CDR1 SGHKS and CDR2 YYEKEE (reference sequence). Trimming cost V 0 bases and J 6 bases, with 13 bases left between them. CDR3 amino acids: CASSLVRGIGNIQYF. DNA for the CDR3: TGTGCCAGCAGCTTGGTAAGGGGGATTGGAAACATTCAGTACTTC.

A note on this clonotype: One junction end does not reproduce the germline sequence, and a read error may be involved. V usage is TRBV6-5 and J usage is TRBJ2-6; D remains unclear. CDR1 is MNHEY and CDR2 is SVGAGI in the germline V gene. The CDR3 length is 16 residues. This chain's CDR3 is CVSSYSRFRGANVLTF. DNA of the CDR3: TGTGTCAGCAGTTACTCGAGGTTCCGTGGGGCCAACGTCCTGACTTTC.